This TCR beta chain was captured by sequencing in a study of control samples from healthy donors and cancer patients. Sequencing was performed with immunoSEQ multiplex PCR; in TCRdb, only in-frame clones are kept and a portion is missing. The sample has 100,000 to 150,000 clones; roughly 87% are singletons. V dropped 3 bases and J dropped 0 bases, with 24 bases sitting between them. CDR3 size: 20 residues. Germline V gene sequence: CDR1 SGHVS, CDR2 FNYEAQ. This clonotype was sampled from a young man in good health. Sequencing used blood. The chain couples TRBV7-6 to TRBJ1-3; D call uncertain. The CDR3 sequence is CASSLAALPSQWSSGNTIYF. DNA for the CDR3: TGTGCCAGCAGCTTGGCGGCCCTTCCGTCACAGTGGAGCTCTGGAAACACCATATATTTT.